This entry lists 24 T cell receptor beta chains sequenced from one sample in a study of cytomegalovirus exposure and HLA in healthy donors. Primers: 60 Vbeta forward and 13 Jbeta reverse. Using immunoSEQ multiplex PCR, the repertoire was profiled, and TCRdb retains in-frame clones only, with some absent. The sample carries roughly 150,000 clones, 70% recorded once. Input material: PBMCs. Receptor source: a woman aged 25 to 39 in good health and CMV-seronegative.

The chain joins TRBV6-6 to TRBJ2-5; maybe TRBD1 (7 bases). Trimming shortened V by 8 bases and J by 5 bases, and 12 bases separated the two germline ends. This CDR3 is 12 amino acids long. Germline loops: CDR1 MNHNY, CDR2 SVGAGI (reference sequence). The chain's CDR3 is CASGGGAETQYF. The CDR3 region has the DNA TGTGCCAGCGGAGGGGGCGCGGAGACCCAGTACTTC.

V gene TRBV30 combines with J gene TRBJ2-3; 8 positions match TRBD2. The germline gives CDR1 GTSNPN, CDR2 SVGIG (reference sequence). The length of the CDR3 is 15 residues. The V segment lost 5 bases and the J segment 5 bases; nucleotides outside the gene matches: 12. The CDR3 protein is CAWGSRGGRRDTQYF. CDR3 in DNA: TGTGCCTGGGGATCTCGGGGGGGCCGAAGAGATACGCAGTATTTT.

The chain joins TRBV15 to TRBJ2-2; no clear D. CDR3 length equals 16 residues. The ends were cut back, 6 bases at V and 1 base at J, with 15 bases in the middle. The germline CDR1 and CDR2 sequences are LNHNV and YYDKDF (reference sequence). The CDR3 DNA is TGTGCCACCAGAGATACGATTCAGGAGAACACCGGGGAGCTGTTTTTT. Amino acids: CATRDTIQENTGELFF.

The V gene is TRBV28, the J gene TRBJ1-2; 10 positions match TRBD1. The CDR3 extends over 14 amino acids. Germline lookup yields CDR1 MDHEN and CDR2 SYDVKM. With 6 bases clipped from V and 6 bases from J, the junction kept 7 bases outside the gene matches. CDR3 in DNA: TGTGCCAGCAGCCAGACAGGGGGCTATGATGGCTACACCTTC. Amino acids: CASSQTGGYDGYTF.

The table lists this clone with a few counts. The chain employs TRBV19 and TRBJ2-1; the D gene is possibly TRBD2 (6 bases). V was trimmed by 6 bases and J by 12 bases, leaving 12 bases between them. Per germline, CDR1 LNHDA and CDR2 SQIVND (reference sequence). The CDR3 runs 11 residues. The CDR3 loop is CASRALARQFF. Here the CDR3 DNA reads TGTGCCAGTAGGGCCCTAGCGAGGCAGTTCTTC.

The chain employs TRBV28 and TRBJ1-2, with TRBD1 as a possible D gene (5 bases). Germline V gene data show CDR1 as MDHEN and CDR2 as SYDVKM. There are 13 residues in the CDR3. With 8 bases removed from V and 2 bases from J, the gap between germline ends came to 12 bases. The CDR3 sequence is CASVMGGNYGYTF. The CDR3 DNA reads TGTGCCAGCGTAATGGGGGGGAACTATGGCTACACCTTC.

V gene TRBV6-6 combines with J gene TRBJ2-3; TRBD2 matches at 10 bases. Germline CDR1 is MNHNY and CDR2 is SVGAGI (reference sequence). This CDR3 has 16 amino acids. The J segment lost 1 base and the V segment lost 5 bases, leaving 6 bases of the junction unmatched. The DNA of the CDR3 is TGTGCCAGCAGTACATCCGGGACTAGCGGCACAGATACGCAGTATTTT. Encoded protein: CASSTSGTSGTDTQYF.

This clone was observed a few times. The V gene is TRBV9, the J gene TRBJ2-5; D possibly corresponds to TRBD1 (5 bases). V was cut by 0 bases and J by 7 bases, with 13 bases left in between. Germline assignment: CDR1 SGDLS and CDR2 YYNGEE. This CDR3 has 14 residues. The CDR3 sequence is CASSVEVDRGTQYF. In nucleotides, the CDR3 is TGTGCCAGCAGCGTAGAAGTAGATAGGGGGACCCAGTACTTC.

The V and J genes are TRBV7-8 and TRBJ1-1, with D maybe TRBD1 (6 bases). The CDR3 is made up of 15 amino acids. Germline CDR1 is SGHVS and CDR2 is FQNEAQ. Trimming took 5 bases from V and 8 from J, leaving 21 bases between them. The CDR3 here is CASSRGSRGSMEAFF. CDR3 DNA sequence: TGTGCCAGCAGCCGGGGATCCAGGGGAAGCATGGAAGCTTTCTTT. Supplemented by reference TRBV7-8 and TRBJ1-1, the full variable domain reads GAGVSQSPRYKVAKRGQDVALRCDPISGHVSLFWYQQALGQGPEFLTYFQNEAQLDKSGLPSDRFFAERPEGSVSTLKIQRTQQEDSAVYLCASSRGSRGSMEAFFGQGTRLTVV.

The rearrangement links TRBV7-2 to TRBJ2-5; 8 nucleotides agree with TRBD1. The ends lost 4 bases at V and 3 bases at J; junction bases unmatched: 10. The CDR3 totals 16 residues. Per germline, CDR1 SGHTA and CDR2 FQGNSA. The CDR3 sequence: CASSSGQVRSEETQYF. The CDR3 bases are TGTGCCAGCAGCTCGGGACAGGTGAGATCCGAAGAGACCCAGTACTTC.

This chain connects TRBV28 to TRBJ1-6; D is possibly TRBD1 (6 bases). The CDR3 totals 13 residues. Germline assignment: CDR1 MDHEN and CDR2 SYDVKM. V shed 5 bases and J shed 10 bases, with 12 bases lying between them. The CDR3 loop reads CASSPTGNSPLHF. DNA for the CDR3: TGTGCCAGCAGTCCCACAGGGAACTCACCCCTCCACTTT. Variable domain in full (rest from reference TRBV28 and TRBJ1-6): DVKVTQSSRYLVKRTGEKVFLECVQDMDHENMFWYRQDPGLGLRLIYFSYDVKMKEKGDIPEGYSVSREKKERFSLILESASTNQTSMYLCASSPTGNSPLHFGNGTRLTVT.

This clone was recorded a few times. The chain couples TRBV6-1 to TRBJ1-2; perhaps TRBD1 as D (5 bases). This CDR3 is built from 13 residues. V lost 6 bases and J 8 bases, leaving 16 bases between the germline ends. CDR1 is MNHNS, CDR2 SASEGT, per germline. The CDR3 DNA is TGTGCCAGCAGGGGCTCAGGGAGGATCGGCTACACCTTC. Translating gives CASRGSGRIGYTF.

V is TRBV6-5 and J is TRBJ1-4, with D perhaps TRBD1 (6 bases). Trimming stripped 6 bases from V and 8 bases from J, with 13 bases between. Germline CDR1 MNHEY, CDR2 SVGAGI. CDR3 length: 13 residues. The CDR3 nucleotides read TGTGCCAGCAGCGGGACACCCAACGAAAAACTGTTTTTT. Its protein product is CASSGTPNEKLFF.

The V call is TRBV5-1, the J call TRBJ2-4; 9 bases align to TRBD1. The CDR3 extends over 15 amino acids. Germline-derived CDR1 and CDR2 are SGHRS and YFSETQ. V shed 0 bases and J 7 bases; nucleotides not matched to a gene: 5. DNA for the CDR3: TGCGCCAGCAGCTTGGGAGGACAGGGGATGAACATTCAGTACTTC. Translated: CASSLGGQGMNIQYF.

This clone is a singleton in its sample. The chain has TRBV2 and TRBJ2-5; tentatively, D is TRBD1 (6 bases). Germline-derived CDR1 and CDR2 are SNHLY and FYNNEI. V was cut by 10 bases and J by 5 bases, with 20 bases left in between. The length of the CDR3 is 14 residues. CDR3 coding DNA: TGTGCCACCCAACGAGGGGGAAGGGGGGAGACCCAGTACTTC. Protein: CATQRGGRGETQYF.

This clone turned up a few times. The genes are TRBV6-5 and TRBJ1-5; unclear D gene. V lost 7 bases and J lost 4, with 11 bases in between. The CDR3 length is 13 residues. The germline CDR1 and CDR2 sequences are MNHEY and SVGAGI. The CDR3 DNA is TGTGCCAGCATCCTGCGACTTAATCAGCCCCAGCATTTT. Translating gives CASILRLNQPQHF.

The chain employs TRBV6-5 and TRBJ1-1; D possibly corresponds to TRBD1 (5 bases). Germline CDR1 MNHEY, CDR2 SVGAGI. The CDR3 sequence is 14 residues long. V was pared by 6 bases and J by 1 base, with 12 bases between. The CDR3 sequence is CASSRMDTNTEAFF. The CDR3 DNA is TGTGCCAGCAGCCGAATGGACACGAACACTGAAGCTTTCTTT.

The rearrangement joins TRBV5-8 to TRBJ1-3; 7 bases fit TRBD1. The CDR3 totals 16 residues. Trimming at V came to 2 bases and at J to 0 bases, leaving 5 bases not matched to a gene. CDR1 SGHTS and CDR2 YDEGEE come from the germline V gene. The DNA for the CDR3 is TGTGCCAGCAGCTTCGGACAGGCCCGCTCTGGAAACACCATATATTTT. This encodes CASSFGQARSGNTIYF.

In DNA form, the CDR3 reads TGTGCCAGCAGTTTAGAGGGACTTCAAGAGACCCAGTACTTC. Translating gives CASSLEGLQETQYF. This chain links TRBV6-7 with TRBJ2-5, with D tentatively TRBD2 (6 bases). TRBV6-7 is given ORF status, its function remaining uncertain. The CDR3 runs 14 residues. The V and J ends lost 4 bases and 2 bases respectively, with 11 bases between them.

This clone was counted once. The chain combines TRBV27 with TRBJ2-7; TRBD1 might be the D (5 bases). The CDR3 is made up of 16 amino acids. CDR1 is MNHEY, CDR2 SMNVEV, per germline (reference sequence). V lost 6 bases to trimming and J lost 3 bases, with 21 bases between them. The CDR3 protein is CASSPRAGLLHYEQYF. DNA for the CDR3: TGTGCCAGCAGCCCCCGGGCAGGGCTTCTCCACTACGAGCAGTACTTC.

J is TRBJ2-1 and V is TRBV11-2; 12 bases agree with TRBD2. With V trimmed by 5 bases and J by 7 bases, 12 bases remained unmatched. CDR3 length: 17 residues. Germline CDR1 SGHAT, CDR2 FQNNGV. The CDR3 DNA reads as TGTGCCAGCAGCCCTTGGGCTAGCGGGGGGGCGGGAAATGAGCAGTTCTTC. Encoded protein: CASSPWASGGAGNEQFF. Based on the CDR3 plus reference TRBV11-2 and TRBJ2-1, the full variable domain is EAGVAQSPRYKIIEKRQSVAFWCNPISGHATLYWYQQILGQGPKLLIQFQNNGVVDDSQLPKDRFSAERLKGVDSTLKIQPAKLEDSAVYLCASSPWASGGAGNEQFFGPGTRLTVL.

In DNA form, the CDR3 reads TGTGCCAGCAGTCCCTGGGGCCCCAATGAGCAGTTCTTC. Amino acid sequence: CASSPWGPNEQFF. The chain has TRBV27 and TRBJ2-1, with a weak D call TRBD1 (5 bases). This CDR3 region has 13 residues. Germline assignment: CDR1 MNHEY and CDR2 SMNVEV (reference sequence). Between the trimmed V and J ends, which lost 5 bases and 6 bases, there was a span of 11 bases.

This chain links TRBV11-3 with TRBJ2-3; 10 bases map to TRBD2. The CDR3 sequence is 17 residues long. The germline V gene has CDR1 SGHNT and CDR2 YENEEA. The V segment lost 1 base and the J segment 2 bases; nucleotides outside the gene matches: 6. CDR3 DNA sequence: TGTGCCAGCAGCTTAGGCTTAGCGGGAGGACCCACAGATACGCAGTATTTT. This gives the protein CASSLGLAGGPTDTQYF.

Here the CDR3 reads CASSPLRDSGEQFF. CDR3 coding DNA: TGTGCCAGCAGCCCGTTAAGGGACAGTGGAGAGCAGTTCTTC. The V and J genes are TRBV5-6 and TRBJ2-1, with 7 bases identical to TRBD1. V was pared by 4 bases and J by 10 bases, with 11 bases of the junction left unmatched. This CDR3 contains 14 residues. Germline V gene lookup returns CDR1 SGHDT and CDR2 YYEEEE. Full variable domain (remainder filled in from reference TRBV5-6 and TRBJ2-1): DAGVTQSPTHLIKTRGQQVTLRCSPKSGHDTVSWYQQALGQGPQFIFQYYEEEERQRGNFPDRFSGHQFPNYSSELNVNALLLGDSALYLCASSPLRDSGEQFFGPGTRLTVL.